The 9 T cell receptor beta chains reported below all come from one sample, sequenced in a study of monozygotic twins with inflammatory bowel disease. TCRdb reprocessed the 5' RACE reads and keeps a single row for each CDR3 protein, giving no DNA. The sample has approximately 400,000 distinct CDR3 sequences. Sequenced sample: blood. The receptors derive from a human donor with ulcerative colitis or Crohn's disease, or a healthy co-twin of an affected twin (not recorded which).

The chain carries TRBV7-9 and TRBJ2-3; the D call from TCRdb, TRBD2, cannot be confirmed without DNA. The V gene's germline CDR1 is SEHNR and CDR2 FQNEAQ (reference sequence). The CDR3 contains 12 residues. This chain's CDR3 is CASSRLADTQYF.

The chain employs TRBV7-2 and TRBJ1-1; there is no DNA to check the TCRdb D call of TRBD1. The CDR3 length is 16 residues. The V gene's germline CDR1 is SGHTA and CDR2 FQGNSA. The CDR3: CASSLGTGTANTEAFF.

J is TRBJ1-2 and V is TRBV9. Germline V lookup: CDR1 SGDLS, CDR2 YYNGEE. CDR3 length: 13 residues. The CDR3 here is CASSVEPGRGYTF. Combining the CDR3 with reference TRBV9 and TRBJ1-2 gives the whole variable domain DSGVTQTPKHLITATGQRVTLRCSPRSGDLSVYWYQQSLDQGLQFLIQYYNGEERAKGNILERFSAQQFPDLHSELNLSSLELGDSALYFCASSVEPGRGYTFGSGTRLTVV.

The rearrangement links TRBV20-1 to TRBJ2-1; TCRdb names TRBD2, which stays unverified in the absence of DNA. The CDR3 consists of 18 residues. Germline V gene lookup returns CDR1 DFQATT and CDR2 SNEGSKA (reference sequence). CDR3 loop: CSARDWTRLAGVGGEQFF.

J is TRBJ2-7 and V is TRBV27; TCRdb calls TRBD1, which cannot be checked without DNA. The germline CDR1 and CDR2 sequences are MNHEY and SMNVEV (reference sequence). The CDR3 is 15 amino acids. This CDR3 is CASSFGSGGPREQYF.

CDR3 region: CASSLGTGGDIQYF. The chain combines TRBV5-1 with TRBJ2-4; the D gene TCRdb calls, TRBD1, cannot be checked with no DNA. This CDR3 spans 14 amino acids. The V gene's germline CDR1 is SGHRS and CDR2 YFSETQ.

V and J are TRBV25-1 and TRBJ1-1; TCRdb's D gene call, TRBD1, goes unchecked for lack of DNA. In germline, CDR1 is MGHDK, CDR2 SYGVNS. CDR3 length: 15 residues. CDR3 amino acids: CASSDLTGMNTEAFF.

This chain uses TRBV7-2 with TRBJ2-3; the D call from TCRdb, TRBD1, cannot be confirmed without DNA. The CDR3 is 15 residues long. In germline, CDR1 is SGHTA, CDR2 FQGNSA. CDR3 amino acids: CASSPGQGLTDTQYF.

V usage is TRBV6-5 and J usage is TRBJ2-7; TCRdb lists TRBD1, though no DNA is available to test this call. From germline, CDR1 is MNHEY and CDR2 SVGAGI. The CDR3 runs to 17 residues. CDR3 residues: CASSPGGVTGRLREQYF.